The 10 T cell receptor beta chains presented below share a single source sample, sequenced in a study of low-dose radiotherapy and immunotherapy resistance in tumors. Gene-specific TRAV and TRBV primers were used for first-strand cDNA, covering alpha and beta chains. TCRs were put through approximately 21 PCR cycles of amplification with Phusion. A constant-region primer and the V-primer adapter served as the primer pair. TCRdb redid the calling of the reads with MiXCR, one entry per CDR3 protein. The sample lists 35,000 to 45,000 distinct CDR3 sequences, 25% to 40% occurring once. The sample's time point: before trial treatment. The sample was PBMCs, taken before treatment. All receptors come from a male donor with gallbladder cancer.

This clonotype qualifies as medium-sized. The chain uses TRBV28 and TRBJ1-2; D gene uncertain. CDR3 length equals 13 residues. Looked up from germline, CDR1 is MDHEN and CDR2 is SYDVKM. V was cut by 3 bases and J by 3 bases, with 8 bases left in between. In DNA form, the CDR3 reads TGTGCCAGCAGTTTTAGGGAAGACTATGGCTACACCTTC. Its translation: CASSFREDYGYTF.

This clonotype was seen many times. The chain uses TRBV20-1 and TRBJ2-4; 9 nucleotides match TRBD2. CDR1 and CDR2 (germline): DFQATT, SNEGSKA (reference sequence). V gave up 4 bases and J gave up 9 bases; unmatched junction bases: 13. The CDR3 runs 15 residues. CDR3 DNA: TGCAGTGCTAAGGGTAGCGGGAGCGGCCTGGGCATTCAGTACTTC. Encoded protein: CSAKGSGSGLGIQYF.

A word on this clonotype: This likely stems from a read error, as it lies one base from a far larger clone. The V gene is TRBV5-3, the J gene TRBJ2-1; TRBD2 aligns across 11 bases. TRBV5-3 is filed as an ORF, its function uncertain. The CDR3 has 14 residues. The V segment lost 8 bases and the J segment 7 bases; nucleotides outside the gene matches: 8. CDR3 nucleotide sequence: TGTGCCAGTAGTAATACTAGCGGGGGAAATGAGCAGTTCTTC. Amino acids: CASSNTSGGNEQFF.

This rearrangement joins TRBV6-2 or TRBV6-3 to TRBJ2-3, with TRBD2 matching 7 bases. J was trimmed by 4 bases and V by 2 bases; bases with no gene match: 3. This CDR3 is built from 14 residues. Germline V CDR1 and CDR2: MNHEY, SVGEGT. CDR3 coding DNA: TGTGCCAGCAGTTACAGTGGGGGGGCAGATACGCAGTATTTT. Translation: CASSYSGGADTQYF.

This clonotype has ten or more counts. The chain has TRBV29-1 and TRBJ1-1; a possible D gene is TRBD1 (6 bases). Germline V CDR1 and CDR2: SQVTM, ANQGSEA. The CDR3 spans 14 residues. Trimming took 6 bases from V and 1 from J, leaving 15 bases between them. The CDR3 DNA reads TGCAGCGTAGTTACGGGACACAAGAACACTGAAGCTTTCTTT. This translates into CSVVTGHKNTEAFF.

Note on this clonotype: One base away lies a much larger clone, so this may be a sequencing read error. The chain joins TRBV12-3 or TRBV12-4 to TRBJ2-5; the D is unclear. The germline V and J ends were trimmed by 7 bases and 1 base, with 4 bases remaining between them. The CDR3 has 11 amino acids. The CDR3: CASTGQETQYF. Written as DNA, the CDR3 is TGTGCCAGCACCGGCCAAGAGACCCAGTACTTC.

This clonotype qualifies as medium-sized (0.01 to 0.1%). This chain links TRBV28 with TRBJ1-5, with TRBD1 matching over 8 bases. J lost 8 bases, V lost 1 base, and 7 bases had no gene match. There are 15 residues in the CDR3. Germline V gene data show CDR1 as MDHEN and CDR2 as SYDVKM. As DNA, the CDR3 is TGTGCCAGCAGTTTATCGGACAGGGTGACAAAGCCCCAGCATTTT. This gives the protein CASSLSDRVTKPQHF.

Note on this clonotype: This probably arose from a read error, given a far larger clone one base away. V usage is TRBV5-4 and J usage is TRBJ2-7; D is possibly TRBD1 (5 bases). V shed 1 base and J shed 7 bases, with 21 bases lying between them. The CDR3 sequence is 16 residues long. Germline V lookup: CDR1 SGHNT, CDR2 YYREEE (reference sequence). The CDR3 loop is CASSLKGTGDLDEQYF. The DNA for the CDR3 is TGTGCCAGCAGCTTGAAGGGAACAGGCGACCTCGATGAGCAGTACTTC.

Many counts were recorded for this clonotype. The genes are TRBV28 and TRBJ2-5; 11 bases match TRBD2. Germline CDR1 MDHEN, CDR2 SYDVKM. CDR3 length equals 16 residues. Trimming at V came to 7 bases and at J to 4 bases, leaving 11 bases not matched to a gene. Here the CDR3 DNA reads TGTGCCAGCACCACCACTCTTAGCGGGAGGGTAGAGACCCAGTACTTC. It yields the protein CASTTTLSGRVETQYF. Complete variable domain (other parts from reference TRBV28 and TRBJ2-5): DVKVTQSSRYLVKRTGEKVFLECVQDMDHENMFWYRQDPGLGLRLIYFSYDVKMKEKGDIPEGYSVSREKKERFSLILESASTNQTSMYLCASTTTLSGRVETQYFGPGTRLLVL.

At least ten counts were recorded for this clonotype. V gene TRBV29-1 combines with J gene TRBJ2-5; 7 bases match TRBD1. The junction had 4 bases not matched to a gene; V was cut back by 7 bases and J by 2 bases. The CDR3 consists of 12 residues. From germline, CDR1 is SQVTM and CDR2 ANQGSEA. This chain's CDR3 is CSGRQGQETQYF. CDR3 coding DNA: TGCAGCGGCAGACAGGGTCAAGAGACCCAGTACTTC.